Presented here are 23 T cell receptor beta chains from one specimen sequenced in a study of blood T cell repertoires in COVID-19. Here immunoSEQ multiplex PCR was the method, and the copy in TCRdb shows in-frame clones only, minus some. Among under 300,000 clones listed, around nine tenths were seen once. Material for sequencing was peripheral blood. The origin of the receptors is a woman aged 35 to 49 who had recovered from COVID-19.

This clone was counted once. The CDR3 nucleotides are TGTGCCAGCAGCTTAGGGCGCGGCGGGCAAGAGACCCAGTACTTC. It encodes CASSLGRGGQETQYF. The chain recombines TRBV11-3 with TRBJ2-5, with D perhaps matching TRBD2 (5 bases). This CDR3 region has 15 residues. Trimming removed 1 base at V and 2 bases at J, with 11 bases between. The germline CDR1 and CDR2 sequences are SGHNT and YENEEA.

V is TRBV19 and J is TRBJ2-3; D perhaps matches TRBD2 (5 bases). Per the germline V gene, CDR1 is LNHDA and CDR2 is SQIVND (reference sequence). V dropped 8 bases and J dropped 8 bases, with 23 bases sitting between them. The CDR3 extends over 15 amino acids. CDR3 region: CASGPPTRSPGTQYF. CDR3 nucleotide sequence: TGTGCCAGTGGCCCCCCTACTAGGTCCCCGGGTACGCAGTATTTT.

The chain carries TRBV5-1 and TRBJ2-1; TRBD2 matches 14 bases. The CDR3 runs 17 residues. With 4 bases clipped from V and 7 bases from J, the junction kept 10 bases outside the gene matches. The germline CDR1 and CDR2 sequences are SGHRS and YFSETQ. The CDR3 is CASSQTSGRAVGNEQFF. CDR3 coding DNA: TGCGCCAGCAGCCAGACTAGCGGGAGGGCAGTGGGGAATGAGCAGTTCTTC.

The chain carries TRBV7-3 and TRBJ2-6, with D perhaps matching TRBD1 (6 bases). Germline V lookup: CDR1 SGHTA, CDR2 FQGTGA. V lost 4 bases, J lost 0 bases, and 10 bases lay in between. The CDR3 contains 16 residues. This CDR3 is CASSSMGHSGANVLTF. The CDR3 DNA is TGTGCCAGCAGCTCTATGGGACACTCTGGGGCCAACGTCCTGACTTTC.

The rearrangement uses TRBV7-3 and TRBJ1-1, with TRBD1 matching 8 bases. V gave up 5 bases and J gave up 4 bases; unmatched junction bases: 6. The CDR3 is 14 residues long. In germline, CDR1 is SGHTA, CDR2 FQGTGA. The CDR3 nucleotides are TGTGCCAGCAGCCTACAGGGGGGGACCACTGAAGCTTTCTTT. It specifies CASSLQGGTTEAFF. Supplemented by reference TRBV7-3 and TRBJ1-1, the full variable domain reads GAGVSQTPSNKVTEKGKYVELRCDPISGHTALYWYRQSLGQGPEFLIYFQGTGAADDSGLPNDRFFAVRPEGSVSTLKIQRTERGDSAVYLCASSLQGGTTEAFFGQGTRLTVV.

This clone was counted a few times. This sequence joins TRBV9 and TRBJ1-6, with D unresolved. This CDR3 is 11 amino acids long. Looked up from germline, CDR1 is SGDLS and CDR2 is YYNGEE. With 4 bases removed from V and 10 bases from J, the gap between germline ends came to 6 bases. The CDR3 DNA follows: TGTGCCAGCAGCTCAGGCTCACCCCTCCACTTT. As protein: CASSSGSPLHF. The full variable domain, completed using reference TRBV9 and TRBJ1-6, is DSGVTQTPKHLITATGQRVTLRCSPRSGDLSVYWYQQSLDQGLQFLIQYYNGEERAKGNILERFSAQQFPDLHSELNLSSLELGDSALYFCASSSGSPLHFGNGTRLTVT.

This chain uses TRBV5-1 with TRBJ2-7; D uncertain. From germline, CDR1 is SGHRS and CDR2 YFSETQ. The V end lost 0 bases, the J end lost 0 bases, and 16 bases lay between the germline ends. This CDR3 has 17 residues. In DNA form, the CDR3 reads TGCGCCAGCAGCTTGGGAGCCGGCAGGATCAACTCCTACGAGCAGTACTTC. This gives the protein CASSLGAGRINSYEQYF.

The rearrangement uses TRBV30 and TRBJ2-6, with a weak D call TRBD2 (5 bases). This CDR3 spans 19 amino acids. Trimming took 0 bases from V and 0 from J, leaving 18 bases between them. Germline lookup yields CDR1 GTSNPN and CDR2 SVGIG (reference sequence). Written as DNA, the CDR3 is TGTGCCTGGAGTGTACGGAGGTGGCAGGCCCGCTCTGGGGCCAACGTCCTGACTTTC. Translated: CAWSVRRWQARSGANVLTF. The variable domain in full, completed from reference TRBV30 and TRBJ2-6, reads SQTIHQWPATLVQPVGSPLSLECTVEGTSNPNLYWYRQAAGRGLQLLFYSVGIGQISSEVPQNLSASRPQDRQFILSSKKLLLSDSGFYLCAWSVRRWQARSGANVLTFGAGSRLTVL.

In the case of this clone: Other nucleotide sequences in the sample specify the same CDR3. This chain's CDR3 is CASSLGQNTEAFF. The CDR3 DNA is TGTGCCAGCAGCCTCGGACAGAACACTGAAGCTTTCTTT. The chain uses TRBV12-3 or TRBV12-4 and TRBJ1-1, with TRBD1 as a possible D gene (5 bases). V lost 6 bases, J lost 1 base, and 9 bases lay in between. The CDR3 covers 13 residues.

The chain has TRBV6-2 or TRBV6-3 and TRBJ2-7; 12 bases align to TRBD2. CDR1 and CDR2 (germline): MNHEY, SVGEGT. Germline trimming cut 2 bases from V and 0 bases from J; bases unmatched to any gene: 5. The CDR3 is 17 residues long. For the CDR3, the DNA is TGTGCCAGCAGTTACGATCTAGCGGGAGGGCCCTCCTACGAGCAGTACTTC. Its translation: CASSYDLAGGPSYEQYF.

This clone has just a few counts. The chain links TRBV11-2 to TRBJ1-4; 7 bases map to TRBD1. Germline loops: CDR1 SGHAT, CDR2 FQNNGV. V shed 3 bases and J 7 bases; nucleotides not matched to a gene: 5. There are 14 residues in the CDR3. CDR3 sequence reads: CASSLDRPPEKLFF. CDR3 nucleotides: TGTGCCAGCAGCTTGGACAGGCCGCCTGAAAAACTGTTTTTT.

This chain links TRBV7-9 with TRBJ2-4; the match to TRBD2 covers 9 bases. Unmatched junction bases numbered 10, after V lost 5 bases and J lost 8 bases. The CDR3 length is 15 residues. Germline V lookup: CDR1 SEHNR, CDR2 FQNEAQ (reference sequence). The CDR3 reads CASSPLSGSGYIQYF. The CDR3 DNA is TGTGCCAGCAGCCCACTTAGCGGGAGCGGATACATTCAGTACTTC. The entire variable domain, with the rest obtained from reference TRBV7-9 and TRBJ2-4, is as follows: DTGVSQNPRHKITKRGQNVTFRCDPISEHNRLYWYRQTLGQGPEFLTYFQNEAQLEKSRLLSDRFSAERPKGSFSTLEIQRTEQGDSAMYLCASSPLSGSGYIQYFGAGTRLSVL.

This clone was counted a single time. The V and J genes are TRBV5-1 and TRBJ1-6, with 9 bases fitting TRBD1. Trimming took 0 bases from V and 10 from J; bases not matched to a gene: 8. Germline CDR1 SGHRS, CDR2 YFSETQ. The CDR3 is made up of 16 amino acids. The CDR3 loop reads CASSLAGTGSWSPLHF. CDR3 nucleotide sequence: TGCGCCAGCAGCTTGGCCGGGACAGGGTCTTGGTCACCCCTCCACTTT.

The gene calls are TRBV4-3 and TRBJ2-1; 8 bases agree with TRBD2. CDR1 and CDR2 from the germline V gene are LGHNA and YSLEER. The V and J ends lost 1 base and 4 bases, in that order; junction bases with no gene match: 6. This CDR3 is 16 amino acids long. CDR3 protein: CASSQGVSGVYNEQFF. The DNA for the CDR3 is TGCGCCAGCAGCCAAGGTGTTAGCGGGGTATACAATGAGCAGTTCTTC.

This chain links TRBV4-1 with TRBJ2-1; D ambiguous. From germline, CDR1 is MGHRA and CDR2 YSYEKL. Deletions cut 3 bases from V and 8 bases from J, with 8 bases between. CDR3 length equals 12 residues. The CDR3 DNA reads TGCGCCAGCAGCCAGAGTCGGGATGAGCAGTTCTTC. Its translation is CASSQSRDEQFF.

This chain connects TRBV18 to TRBJ2-3; TRBD2 matches at 8 bases. The CDR3 loop spans 15 amino acids. Trimming cost V 3 bases and J 4 bases; bases outside gene matches: 6. CDR1 and CDR2 from the germline V gene are KGHSH and LQKENI. CDR3 nucleotides: TGTGCCAGCTCACCCCCTAGCGGGTGGGCAGATACGCAGTATTTT. Protein sequence: CASSPPSGWADTQYF.

The chain couples TRBV7-8 to TRBJ2-3, with 13 nucleotides matching TRBD2. From germline, CDR1 is SGHVS and CDR2 FQNEAQ. This CDR3 is built from 17 residues. V shed 5 bases and J 4 bases; nucleotides not matched to a gene: 9. CDR3 residues: CASSRTRLAGGPDTQYF. The DNA of the CDR3 is TGTGCCAGCAGCCGAACCCGACTAGCGGGAGGCCCAGATACGCAGTATTTT.

The chain combines TRBV6-5 with TRBJ2-2; 7 bases map to TRBD1. Per germline, CDR1 MNHEY and CDR2 SVGAGI. The CDR3 totals 14 residues. The junction had 4 bases not matched to a gene; V was cut back by 5 bases and J by 4 bases. The CDR3 DNA follows: TGTGCCAGCAGTAAACAGGGGAGCACCGGGGAGCTGTTTTTT. Translation gives CASSKQGSTGELFF.

This chain connects TRBV5-6 to TRBJ2-5, with 7 bases fitting TRBD2. Germline V gene data show CDR1 as SGHDT and CDR2 as YYEEEE. V lost 4 bases to trimming and J lost 5 bases; unmatched junction nucleotides: 11. There are 15 residues in the CDR3. The CDR3 coding sequence is TGTGCCAGCAGCCCCGGGACTATCCTCGGGGAGACCCAGTACTTC. Its protein is CASSPGTILGETQYF. Based on the CDR3 plus reference TRBV5-6 and TRBJ2-5, the full variable domain is DAGVTQSPTHLIKTRGQQVTLRCSPKSGHDTVSWYQQALGQGPQFIFQYYEEEERQRGNFPDRFSGHQFPNYSSELNVNALLLGDSALYLCASSPGTILGETQYFGPGTRLLVL.

The genes are TRBV7-6 and TRBJ1-2; 9 bases map to TRBD1. J gave up 4 bases and V 5 bases, and 8 bases lay outside the gene matches. The CDR3 loop spans 15 amino acids. Germline CDR1 reads SGHVS; CDR2 reads FNYEAQ. CDR3 region: CASSPQQGAGYGYTF. The CDR3 DNA sequence: TGTGCCAGCAGCCCCCAACAGGGGGCTGGCTATGGCTACACCTTC.

The chain carries TRBV11-2 and TRBJ2-7, with 9 bases aligning to TRBD2. CDR3 size: 14 residues. Germline CDR1 is SGHAT and CDR2 is FQNNGV. With V trimmed by 3 bases and J by 4 bases, 4 bases remained unmatched. CDR3 nucleotides: TGTGCCAGCAGCTTGGCTAGCGGGAATTACGAGCAGTACGTC. This gives the protein CASSLASGNYEQYV.

The rearrangement links TRBV6-5 to TRBJ1-2; D gene unclear. The V gene's germline CDR1 is MNHEY and CDR2 SVGAGI. Trimming shortened V by 6 bases and J by 7 bases, and 6 bases separated the two germline ends. There are 10 residues in the CDR3. CDR3 nucleotide sequence: TGTGCCAGCAGCTGGAGTGGCTACACCTTC. Its protein product is CASSWSGYTF.

This clone was observed once. V usage is TRBV6-5 and J usage is TRBJ2-2, with TRBD2 as a possible D gene (7 bases). Germline CDR1 and CDR2: MNHEY and SVGAGI. The CDR3 loop spans 12 amino acids. The CDR3 nucleotides read TGTGCTGCGGGGGCAAACACCGGGGAGCTGTTTTTT. This translates into CAAGANTGELFF.